Included here is one TCR beta chain sequence, with context. The germline V gene has CDR1 SGDLS and CDR2 YYNGEE. The CDR3 runs to 14 residues. The V end was cut by 4 bases, the J end by 4 bases, with 14 bases between. The data belong to a study of T cell repertoires in cytomegalovirus infection. TCRdb itself ran the reads through MiXCR, one entry per CDR3 protein. The sample comprises just over 300,000 distinct CDR3 sequences, about a sixth of which are singletons, and around 13% rests with the top ten. The specimen was PBMCs. This chain links TRBV9 with TRBJ1-1; a weak D match, TRBD1 (5 bases). The origin of this receptor is a human donor in good health (CMV status not recorded). Some clones in this sample may be carry-over from other donors' samples. The CDR3 sequence is CASSLGRDGTEAFF. The DNA for the CDR3 is TGTGCCAGCAGCCTCGGGAGGGACGGCACTGAAGCTTTCTTT.